The 20 T cell receptor beta chains below were found in one sample sequenced in a study of blood T cell repertoires in COVID-19. Only in-frame clones appear in the TCRdb table, and some are missing; sequencing was by immunoSEQ multiplex PCR. Among about 180,000 clones listed, 81% were seen once. The sequencing sample was made of peripheral blood. The source of these receptors is a woman of 80 years or more with COVID-19, enrolled during active disease.

This rearrangement joins TRBV24-1 to TRBJ2-2; the D gene is possibly TRBD1 (5 bases). The germline gives CDR1 KGHDR, CDR2 SFDVKD. This CDR3 contains 16 residues. The germline V and J ends were trimmed by 1 base and 2 bases, with 10 bases remaining between them. The CDR3 nucleotides read TGTGCCACCAGTGATTTAGGCAGGGAAAACACCGGGGAGCTGTTTTTT. Amino acids: CATSDLGRENTGELFF.

The V and J genes are TRBV2 and TRBJ2-5, with D maybe TRBD1 (5 bases). CDR3 length: 16 amino acids. Germline assignment: CDR1 SNHLY and CDR2 FYNNEI. V lost 4 bases and J lost 2, with 17 bases in between. The DNA of the CDR3 is TGTGCCAGCAGTGCCCCGGGCCATAGACAGCAAGAGACCCAGTACTTC. The encoded protein is CASSAPGHRQQETQYF.

The J gene is TRBJ1-2, the V gene TRBV18, with TRBD1 identical over 7 bases. The CDR3 loop spans 13 amino acids. The V gene end was trimmed by 6 bases and the J gene end by 3 bases; junction bases not matched to a gene: 4. From germline, CDR1 is KGHSH and CDR2 LQKENI. CDR3 sequence reads: CASSQGGDYGYTF. Written as DNA, the CDR3 is TGTGCCAGCTCCCAGGGGGGAGACTATGGCTACACCTTC.

V usage is TRBV6-5 and J usage is TRBJ1-2; the match to TRBD1 covers 8 bases. The ends lost 8 bases at V and 4 bases at J; junction bases unmatched: 3. The germline V gene has CDR1 MNHEY and CDR2 SVGAGI. CDR3 length: 12 residues. As DNA, the CDR3 is TGTGCCAGCTCCGGGACAGGCTATGGCTACACCTTC. Translating it yields CASSGTGYGYTF.

The chain uses TRBV6-1 and TRBJ2-2; possible D gene TRBD2, 7 bases. V was clipped by 1 base and J by 6 bases, with 12 bases between them. In germline, CDR1 is MNHNS, CDR2 SASEGT. There are 15 residues in the CDR3. The DNA of the CDR3 is TGTGCCAGCAGTGAAGACAGGGCGGGGGCCGGGGAGCTGTTTTTT. This codes for CASSEDRAGAGELFF.

This clone was detected only a few times. The chain combines TRBV28 with TRBJ2-7; tentatively, D is TRBD2 (6 bases). Trimming cost V 6 bases and J 7 bases, with 10 bases left between them. The CDR3 contains 11 residues. Germline V CDR1 and CDR2: MDHEN, SYDVKM. The chain's CDR3 is CASRGGWEQYF. The CDR3, as DNA: TGTGCCAGCAGGGGAGGATGGGAGCAGTACTTC.

This chain joins TRBV25-1 and TRBJ2-1; the D gene is possibly TRBD2 (5 bases). The CDR3 has 18 residues. CDR1 is MGHDK, CDR2 SYGVNS, per germline. The ends were cut back, 1 base at V and 7 bases at J, with 23 bases in the middle. CDR3 nucleotide sequence: TGTGCCAGCAGTGAATTGATCGGGAACCCTAAGGTGGGGAATGAGCAGTTCTTC. This encodes CASSELIGNPKVGNEQFF.

This clone was detected once. V usage is TRBV6-2 or TRBV6-3 and J usage is TRBJ1-1, with D unclear. The V end lost 6 bases, the J end lost 0 bases, and 8 bases lay between the germline ends. This CDR3 region has 13 residues. Per germline, CDR1 MNHEY and CDR2 SVGEGT. CDR3 bases: TGTGCCAGCAGCCGTCGGGTGAACACTGAAGCTTTCTTT. Its translation is CASSRRVNTEAFF.

V is TRBV30 and J is TRBJ1-2; no reliable D call. CDR1 is GTSNPN, CDR2 SVGIG, per germline (reference sequence). This CDR3 has 13 residues. Trimming stripped 2 bases from V and 3 bases from J, with 10 bases between. The CDR3: CAWSPGIDYGYTF. The CDR3 nucleotides are TGTGCCTGGAGTCCAGGAATTGACTATGGCTACACCTTC. Using reference TRBV30 and TRBJ1-2 for the parts outside the CDR3, the full variable domain is SQTIHQWPATLVQPVGSPLSLECTVEGTSNPNLYWYRQAAGRGLQLLFYSVGIGQISSEVPQNLSASRPQDRQFILSSKKLLLSDSGFYLCAWSPGIDYGYTFGSGTRLTVV.

The table lists this clone with a count of one. This specimen includes other DNA sequences encoding the same CDR3. V gene TRBV9 combines with J gene TRBJ2-7, with TRBD2 identical over 11 bases. The CDR3 contains 15 residues. V lost 2 bases and J lost 0; bases outside the gene matches: 1. Germline V gene lookup returns CDR1 SGDLS and CDR2 YYNGEE. In DNA form, the CDR3 reads TGTGCCAGCAGCGTCGGGACTAGCGGCTCCTACGAGCAGTACTTC. Encoded protein: CASSVGTSGSYEQYF. The full variable domain, rest sourced from reference TRBV9 and TRBJ2-7, is DSGVTQTPKHLITATGQRVTLRCSPRSGDLSVYWYQQSLDQGLQFLIQYYNGEERAKGNILERFSAQQFPDLHSELNLSSLELGDSALYFCASSVGTSGSYEQYFGPGTRLTVT.

This clone has just one count. The CDR3 DNA follows: TGTGCCAGCAGACTCGGACAGTTCTACGAGCAGTACTTC. It specifies CASRLGQFYEQYF. This chain joins TRBV6-6 and TRBJ2-7; perhaps TRBD1 as D (6 bases). CDR3 size: 13 residues. Trimming took 6 bases from V and 3 from J, leaving 12 bases between them. Germline loops: CDR1 MNHNY, CDR2 SVGAGI (reference sequence).

Regarding this clone: The junction and the germline gene differ at one end; a read error may be behind it. This chain links TRBV18 with TRBJ2-7; 7 bases map to TRBD2. Germline CDR1 reads KGHSH; CDR2 reads LQKENI. This CDR3 spans 12 amino acids. The CDR3 nucleotides are TGTGCCAGCGCAACCAGCGGGGACGAGCAGTGCTTC. Protein: CASATSGDEQCF.

This clone has more than one count but fewer than ten. The rearrangement links TRBV3-1 (or the pseudogene TRBV3-2) to TRBJ1-6; TRBD1 aligns across 11 bases. Germline trimming cut 3 bases from V and 9 bases from J; bases unmatched to any gene: 4. Germline V gene lookup returns CDR1 LGHDT and CDR2 YNNKEL (reference sequence). The CDR3 consists of 15 residues. The CDR3 DNA reads as TGTGCCAGCAGCCAGAAGGGACAGGGGGGTTCACCCCTCCACTTT. Protein sequence: CASSQKGQGGSPLHF.

J is TRBJ2-7 and V is TRBV5-6; 8 bases are shared with TRBD1. V dropped 2 bases and J dropped 5; count of bases not matched to a gene: 3. The CDR3 length is 13 residues. In germline, CDR1 is SGHDT, CDR2 YYEEEE. CDR3 nucleotide sequence: TGTGCCAGCAGCTTAGGACAGGGCGACGAGCAGTACTTC. This translates into CASSLGQGDEQYF.

V gene TRBV5-4 combines with J gene TRBJ1-2; D gene ambiguous. CDR1 SGHNT and CDR2 YYREEE come from the germline V gene (reference sequence). V lost 0 bases and J lost 4, with 7 bases in between. This CDR3 is built from 13 residues. The CDR3 DNA sequence: TGTGCCAGCAGCTTGGGAGTGCCCTATGGCTACACCTTC. Translation gives CASSLGVPYGYTF. Full variable domain (rest looked up from reference TRBV5-4 and TRBJ1-2): ETGVTQSPTHLIKTRGQQVTLRCSSQSGHNTVSWYQQALGQGPQFIFQYYREEENGRGNFPPRFSGLQFPNYSSELNVNALELDDSALYLCASSLGVPYGYTFGSGTRLTVV.

The chain recombines TRBV4-2 with TRBJ2-1; 11 bases fit TRBD2. The CDR3 has 19 amino acids. Trimming removed 1 base from V and 6 bases from J; junction bases left unmatched: 14. The germline CDR1 and CDR2 sequences are LGHNA and YNFKEQ. In DNA form, the CDR3 reads TGTGCCAGCAGCCAAGCCCTCGCTGCTAGCGGGAGGACCACCAATGAGCAGTTCTTC. Its protein is CASSQALAASGRTTNEQFF.

This chain links TRBV24-1 with TRBJ1-2; D gene uncertain. Per the germline V gene, CDR1 is KGHDR and CDR2 is SFDVKD. Trimming shortened V by 4 bases and J by 4 bases, and 15 bases separated the two germline ends. CDR3 size: 15 residues. The CDR3 loop is CATSDPRGFGYGYTF. The CDR3 DNA follows: TGTGCCACCAGTGACCCTAGAGGGTTCGGCTATGGCTACACCTTC.

The chain uses TRBV5-1 and TRBJ2-3; D perhaps matches TRBD2 (7 bases). The CDR3 sequence is 14 residues long. Between the trimmed V and J ends, which lost 4 bases and 8 bases, there was a span of 17 bases. The germline gives CDR1 SGHRS, CDR2 YFSETQ. Here the CDR3 reads CASSGRGLGGTQYF. CDR3 DNA: TGCGCCAGCAGCGGGCGGGGGCTAGGCGGTACGCAGTATTTT.

This sequence joins TRBV10-3 and TRBJ1-2, with D maybe TRBD1 (6 bases). The length of the CDR3 is 14 residues. Germline CDR1 ENHRY, CDR2 SYGVKD. V lost 4 bases, J lost 2 bases, and 11 bases lay in between. CDR3 protein: CAISAYGTNYGYTF. In nucleotides, the CDR3 is TGTGCCATCAGTGCGTACGGGACAAACTATGGCTACACCTTC.

This clone has only one observation. This chain uses TRBV3-1 (or the pseudogene TRBV3-2) with TRBJ1-5; 9 bases line up with TRBD1. After removal of 6 bases from V and 2 bases from J, the junction contained 5 bases not matched to a gene. This CDR3 has 15 residues. Per the germline V gene, CDR1 is LGHDT and CDR2 is YNNKEL (reference sequence). The CDR3 DNA follows: TGTGCCAGCAGGCGACAGGGGGAGGGCAATCAGCCCCAGCATTTT. It is translated as CASRRQGEGNQPQHF.